This TCR beta chain was recovered during a study of T cells in Graves' hyperthyroidism and ophthalmopathy. Regions amplified from RNA transcripts were the TCR beta CDR3 regions. When the TCR CDR3 underwent first-round RT-PCR, the HTBI primer set was used. MiXCR, run by TCRdb on the multiplex PCR reads, gives a single entry per CDR3 protein. The sample lists about 840,000 distinct CDR3 sequences, 35% to 40% occurring once. Germline V gene sequence: CDR1 SGHTA, CDR2 FQGTGA. Trimming removed 1 base from V and 0 bases from J; junction bases left unmatched: 3. The CDR3 is 17 residues long. This sequence was found in a man younger than 35 with Graves' hyperthyroidism. The chain employs TRBV7-3 and TRBJ2-2, with TRBD2 matching 9 bases. Sequenced input: blood. In DNA form, the CDR3 reads TGTGCCAGCAGCTTAAGAGCGGGGGGAACGAACACCGGGGAGCTGTTTTTT. Translated, it gives CASSLRAGGTNTGELFF.